Given below is one T cell receptor (beta chain) in context. Its antigen has not been determined. Base qualities are not provided; no much larger clone lies one nucleotide away. The data stem from a study of T cell responses to AZD1222 COVID-19 vaccine (dated by TCRdb to the early 2020s). Study-level background: AZD1222 recipients whose second dose came at about 4 weeks and those whose second dose came at about 12 weeks were combined into one group, since spike-specific TCR depth and breadth did not differ between the two schedules. TCR sequencing was performed for about 250 trial participants, of whom some 200 were given two doses of AZD1222 and around 25 were given two doses of MenACWY control vaccine. Trial participants were enrolled into age subgroups of 18-55, 56-69 and 70-plus years, which contained 148, 28 and 57 TCR-sequenced participants, respectively.

General study outcomes and caveats: Participants were mostly white British and included more females than males, and it was suggested by the authors that clonal diversity may have been underestimated. Reportedly, almost half of the unique spike-specific TCRs recognized epitopes lying outside the regions that are mutated in the B.1.351 and B.1.1.7 variants. Conclusions about previously exposed vaccinees are limited because only a handful of AZD1222 recipients were SARS-CoV-2 seropositive at baseline. No day 14 peak-response samples were available, so repertoires were characterized only after the peak T cell response. In the small 56-69-year group, the increase in depth fell short of significance, most likely because of low power. Vaccine-associated CD4 TCRs spanned the whole spike protein, with dominant responses in regions 160-218 and 743-854. After two AZD1222 doses, both the breadth and the depth of spike-specific TCRs were significantly higher than at day 0 and than in MenACWY recipients.

The CDR3 regions of human TCRbeta chains were analyzed by immunosequencing. For the original study's pipeline: Repertoire TCRs were matched against a reference library of SARS-CoV-2-specific TCRs generated with the MIRA antigen-specificity platform. Breadth was defined as the fraction of unique TCRs that were SARS-CoV-2-associated. Depth was defined as the fraction of total T cells that were SARS-CoV-2-associated. Using the MIRA data, every spike-specific TCR was mapped to the spike region that the TCR reacted to and assigned to either a CD4 or a CD8 class. Log10-transformed breadth and depth values were compared by one-way ANOVA with Sidak's multiple comparisons tests. In its TCRdb copy, this immuneACCESS table keeps in-frame sequences only and misses some clones. Where compared with another copy, unresolved V genes explain less than half of these, and the others have no known cause. Clonal size and the V and J genes are those of that table, whereas D and trimming came from the DNA. The sample data list about 120,000 clones, and around 92% of these were observed just once. Roughly 4.1% of the sample belongs to the ten largest clones.

What the time point label conveys for this sample: baseline before first vaccination. Vaccinee samples were obtained from the UK trials COV001 and COV002, which included a single-blind randomized controlled phase 2/3 trial of AZD1222 (ChAdOx1 nCoV-19) in healthy adults. Trial participant PBMC samples were collected at day 0 and day 28 after the second dose for TCRbeta chain sequencing. The germline V gene yields SGHAT for CDR1 and FQNNGV for CDR2. From the cysteine up to the phenylalanine, the CDR3 has a length of 13 residues. The read is trimmed to its CDR3 DNA, 39 bases read in frame from base 1. V and J lose 0 bases and 7 bases, and a span of 9 bases separates them.

The V and J genes are TRBV11-2 and TRBJ1-2, with the D gene too uncertain to name. The sample consisted of peripheral blood, taken on day 0 of AZD1222 vaccination. This TCR came from an adult in good health. The CDR3 region has the sequence CASSLDRVIGYTF. Here is the DNA: TGTGCCAGCAGCTTAGATCGGGTGATTGGCTACACCTTC. The full variable domain, completed from the reference TRBV11-2 and TRBJ1-2 proteins outside the CDR3, reads EAGVAQSPRYKIIEKRQSVAFWCNPISGHATLYWYQQILGQGPKLLIQFQNNGVVDDSQLPKDRFSAERLKGVDSTLKIQPAKLEDSAVYLCASSLDRVIGYTFGSGTRLTVV.